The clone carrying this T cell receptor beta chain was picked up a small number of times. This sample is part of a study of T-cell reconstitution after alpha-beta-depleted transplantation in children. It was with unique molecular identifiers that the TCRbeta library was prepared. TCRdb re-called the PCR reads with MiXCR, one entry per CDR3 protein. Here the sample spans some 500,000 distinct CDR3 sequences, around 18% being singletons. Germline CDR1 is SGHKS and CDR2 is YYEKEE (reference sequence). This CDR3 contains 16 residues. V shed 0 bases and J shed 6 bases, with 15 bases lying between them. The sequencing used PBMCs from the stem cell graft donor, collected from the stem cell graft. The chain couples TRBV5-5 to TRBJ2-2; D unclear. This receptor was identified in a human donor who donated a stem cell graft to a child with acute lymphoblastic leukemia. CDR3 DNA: TGTGCCAGCAGCTTGGCTACGGCCCAGCTGCCCGGGGAGCTGTTTTTT. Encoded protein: CASSLATAQLPGELFF.